This T cell receptor (beta chain) came from a study of T cells after yellow fever vaccination. Germline loops: CDR1 MNHEY, CDR2 SMNVEV (reference sequence). The CDR3 has 14 residues. Trimming removed 8 bases at V and 7 bases at J, with 18 bases between. This clonotype was observed a handful of times. Its specificity is unknown. General study findings and limits: Overlap between CD4 and CD8 compartments was detected for a small share of clonotypes.

TCRdb re-derived calls from the 5' RACE reads in MiXCR, one entry per CDR3 protein. The sample comprises just under 600,000 distinct CDR3 sequences, roughly 14% of which are singletons, and over 12% rests with the top ten. This chain links TRBV27 with TRBJ1-5, with a possible D match to TRBD1 (5 bases). The receptor was derived from a man in his thirties or forties who received the YFV17D yellow fever vaccine. The source material was PBMCs, sampled on the day of the yellow fever booster vaccination. The CDR3 DNA follows: TGTGCCAGCCGTACGGTGGGCGGGGGGCAGCCCCAGCATTTT. Translation: CASRTVGGGQPQHF.